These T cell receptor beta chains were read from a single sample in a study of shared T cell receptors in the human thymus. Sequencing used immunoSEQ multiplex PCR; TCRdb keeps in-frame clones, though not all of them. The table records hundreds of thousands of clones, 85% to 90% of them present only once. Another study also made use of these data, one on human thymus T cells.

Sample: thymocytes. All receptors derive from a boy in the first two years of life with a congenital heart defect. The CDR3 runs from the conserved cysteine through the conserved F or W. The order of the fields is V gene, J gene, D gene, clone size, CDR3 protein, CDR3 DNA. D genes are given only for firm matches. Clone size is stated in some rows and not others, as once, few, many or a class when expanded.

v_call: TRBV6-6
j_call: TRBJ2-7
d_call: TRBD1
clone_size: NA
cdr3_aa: CASSYRDSSYEQYF
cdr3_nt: TGTGCCAGCAGTTACAGGGACAGCTCCTACGAGCAGTACTTC

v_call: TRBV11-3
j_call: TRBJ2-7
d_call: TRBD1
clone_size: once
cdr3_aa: CASSRTPGQGLNEQYF
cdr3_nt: TGTGCCAGCAGCCGAACCCCGGGACAGGGGTTGAACGAGCAGTACTTC

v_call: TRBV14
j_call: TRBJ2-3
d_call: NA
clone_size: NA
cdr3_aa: CASSPEDYPDTQYF
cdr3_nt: TGTGCCAGCAGCCCGGAGGACTACCCAGATACGCAGTATTTT

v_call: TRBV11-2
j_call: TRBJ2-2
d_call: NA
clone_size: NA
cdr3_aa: CASSLLRGRKNTGELFF
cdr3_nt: TGTGCCAGCAGCTTATTACGGGGGAGGAAGAACACCGGGGAGCTGTTTTTT

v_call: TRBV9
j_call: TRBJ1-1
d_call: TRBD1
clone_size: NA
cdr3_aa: CASSVSPRQGTEAFF
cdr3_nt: TGTGCCAGCAGCGTAAGCCCGAGACAGGGCACTGAAGCTTTCTTT

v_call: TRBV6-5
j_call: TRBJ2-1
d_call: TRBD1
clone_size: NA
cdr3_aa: CASSRDRDTNNEQFF
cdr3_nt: TGTGCCAGCAGCCGGGACAGGGACACAAACAATGAGCAGTTCTTC

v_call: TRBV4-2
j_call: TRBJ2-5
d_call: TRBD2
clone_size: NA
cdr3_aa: CASSPTSGNRETQYF
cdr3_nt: TGTGCCAGCAGCCCGACTAGCGGGAACCGAGAGACCCAGTACTTC

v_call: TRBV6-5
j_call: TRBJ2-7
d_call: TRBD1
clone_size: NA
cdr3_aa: CASSHRGHEQYF
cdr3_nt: TGTGCCAGCAGTCACAGGGGTCACGAGCAGTACTTC

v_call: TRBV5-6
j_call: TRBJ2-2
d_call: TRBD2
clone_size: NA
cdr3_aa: CASSPAGGANTGELFF
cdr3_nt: TGTGCCAGCAGCCCAGCGGGAGGGGCCAACACCGGGGAGCTGTTTTTT

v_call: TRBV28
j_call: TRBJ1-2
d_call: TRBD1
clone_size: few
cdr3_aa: CASSHRGYGYTF
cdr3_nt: TGTGCCAGCAGTCACAGGGGCTATGGCTACACCTTC

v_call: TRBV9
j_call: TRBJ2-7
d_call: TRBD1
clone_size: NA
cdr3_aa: CASSGGQESSYEQYF
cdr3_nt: TGTGCCAGCAGCGGTGGACAGGAGAGCTCCTACGAGCAGTACTTC

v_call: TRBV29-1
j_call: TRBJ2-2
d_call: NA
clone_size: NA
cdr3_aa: CSVQPENTGELFF
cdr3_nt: TGCAGCGTACAGCCAGAGAACACCGGGGAGCTGTTTTTT

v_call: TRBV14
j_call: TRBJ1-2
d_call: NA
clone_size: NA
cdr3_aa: CASSQSPAGGDYGYTF
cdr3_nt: TGTGCCAGCAGCCAAAGCCCGGCGGGGGGAGACTATGGCTACACCTTC

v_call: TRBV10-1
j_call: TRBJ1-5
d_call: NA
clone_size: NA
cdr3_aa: CASSEGSHSNQPQHF
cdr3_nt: TGCGCCAGCAGTGAGGGCTCTCATAGCAATCAGCCCCAGCATTTT

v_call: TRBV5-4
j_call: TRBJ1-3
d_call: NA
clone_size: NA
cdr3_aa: CASSLGGVGNTIYF
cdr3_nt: TGTGCCAGCAGCTTGGGGGGGGTCGGAAACACCATATATTTT

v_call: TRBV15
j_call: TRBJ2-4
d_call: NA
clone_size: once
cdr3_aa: CATSRPDCCVAKNIQYF
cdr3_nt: TGTGCCACCAGCAGGCCGGACTGCTGCGTCGCCAAAAACATTCAGTACTTC

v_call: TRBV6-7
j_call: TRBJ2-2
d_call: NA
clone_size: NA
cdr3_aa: CASSAGSSTGELFF
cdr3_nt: TGTGCCAGCAGTGCGGGCTCCTCCACCGGGGAGCTGTTTTTT

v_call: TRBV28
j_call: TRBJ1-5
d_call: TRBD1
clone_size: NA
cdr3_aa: CASSLGGRGHQPQHF
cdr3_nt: TGTGCCAGCAGTTTAGGCGGCAGGGGGCATCAGCCCCAGCATTTT

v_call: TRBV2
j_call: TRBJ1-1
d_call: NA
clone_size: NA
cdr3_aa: CASGGVNTEAFF
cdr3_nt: TGTGCCAGCGGGGGGGTGAACACTGAAGCTTTCTTT

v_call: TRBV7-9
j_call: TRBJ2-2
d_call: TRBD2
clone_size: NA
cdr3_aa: CASTTRGGSANTGELFF
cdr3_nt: TGTGCCAGCACGACCCGGGGCGGGAGCGCGAACACCGGGGAGCTGTTTTTT

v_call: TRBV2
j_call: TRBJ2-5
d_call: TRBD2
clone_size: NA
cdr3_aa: CASSGTSGGWETQYF
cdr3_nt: TGTGCCAGCAGTGGGACTAGCGGGGGGTGGGAGACCCAGTACTTC

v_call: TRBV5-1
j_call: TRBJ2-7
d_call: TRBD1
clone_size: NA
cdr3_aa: CASRPQGIRYEQYF
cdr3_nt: TGCGCCAGCCGCCCACAGGGGATTAGGTACGAGCAGTACTTC

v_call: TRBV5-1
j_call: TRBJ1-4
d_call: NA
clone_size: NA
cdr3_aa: CASSFARGEKLFF
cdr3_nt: TGCGCCAGCAGCTTTGCCCGGGGTGAAAAACTGTTTTTT

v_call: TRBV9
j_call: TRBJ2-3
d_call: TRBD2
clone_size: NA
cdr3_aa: CASSVVSGSSDTQYF
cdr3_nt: TGTGCCAGCAGCGTAGTTAGCGGGAGCTCAGATACGCAGTATTTT

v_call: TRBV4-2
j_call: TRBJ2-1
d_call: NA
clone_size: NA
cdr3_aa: CASSQARTDEQFF
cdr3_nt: TGTGCCAGCAGCCAAGCCAGGACAGATGAGCAGTTCTTC

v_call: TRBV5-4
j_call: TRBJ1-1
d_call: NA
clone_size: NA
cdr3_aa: CASSLTAGGDTEAFF
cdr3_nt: TGTGCCAGCAGCTTGACGGCGGGGGGGGACACTGAAGCTTTCTTT

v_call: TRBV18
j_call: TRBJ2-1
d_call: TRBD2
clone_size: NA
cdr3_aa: CASSPLGLALNEQFF
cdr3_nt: TGTGCCAGCTCACCGCTGGGACTAGCTCTAAATGAGCAGTTCTTC

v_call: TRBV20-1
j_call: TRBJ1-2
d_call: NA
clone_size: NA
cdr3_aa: CTAGGGEGYTF
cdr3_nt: TGCACCGCGGGGGGGGGAGAGGGCTACACCTTC

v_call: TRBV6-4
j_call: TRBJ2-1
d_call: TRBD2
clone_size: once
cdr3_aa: CASSDGTSGGNNEQFF
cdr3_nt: TGTGCCAGCAGTGATGGGACTAGCGGGGGAAACAATGAGCAGTTCTTC

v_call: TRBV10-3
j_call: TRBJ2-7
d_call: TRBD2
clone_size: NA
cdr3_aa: CAISESSSGSLVSYEQYF
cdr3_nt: TGTGCCATCAGTGAGTCTAGTAGCGGGAGCTTAGTTTCCTACGAGCAGTACTTC

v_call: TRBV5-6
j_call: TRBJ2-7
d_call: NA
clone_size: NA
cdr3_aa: CASSLDGSSYEQYF
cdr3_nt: TGTGCCAGCAGCTTGGATGGGAGCTCCTACGAGCAGTACTTC

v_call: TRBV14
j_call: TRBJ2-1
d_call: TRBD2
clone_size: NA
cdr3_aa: CASSRDLAGENNEQFF
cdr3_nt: TGTGCCAGCAGCCGGGACCTAGCGGGAGAAAACAATGAGCAGTTCTTC

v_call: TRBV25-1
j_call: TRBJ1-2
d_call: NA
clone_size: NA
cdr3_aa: CASSEYGQNYGYTF
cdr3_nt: TGTGCCAGCAGTGAATATGGGCAGAACTATGGCTACACCTTC

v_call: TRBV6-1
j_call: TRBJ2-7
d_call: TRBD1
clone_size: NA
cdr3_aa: CASSGPGQPYEQYF
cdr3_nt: TGTGCCAGCAGTGGGCCGGGACAGCCCTACGAGCAGTACTTC

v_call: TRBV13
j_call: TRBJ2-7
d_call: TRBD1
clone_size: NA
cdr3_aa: CASSFGDRGRVGITMVYEQYF
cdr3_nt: TGTGCCAGCAGCTTTGGGGACAGGGGGAGAGTAGGGATAACGATGGTCTACGAGCAGTACTTC

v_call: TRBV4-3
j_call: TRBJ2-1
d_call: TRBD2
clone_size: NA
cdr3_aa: CASSLRLAGVYNEQFF
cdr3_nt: TGCGCCAGCAGCCTACGGTTAGCGGGAGTCTACAATGAGCAGTTCTTC

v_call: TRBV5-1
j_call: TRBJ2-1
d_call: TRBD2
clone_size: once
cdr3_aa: CASSLAAGAYNEQFF
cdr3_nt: TGCGCCAGCAGCTTGGCTGCGGGGGCCTACAATGAGCAGTTCTTC

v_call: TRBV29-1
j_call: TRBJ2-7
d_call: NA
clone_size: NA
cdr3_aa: CSDSYLAVRASCEQYF
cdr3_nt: TGCAGCGACTCCTACTTAGCGGTCCGGGCCTCTTGCGAGCAGTACTTC

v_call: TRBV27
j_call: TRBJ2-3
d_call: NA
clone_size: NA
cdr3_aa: CASSPRTAQGTDTQYF
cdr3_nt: TGTGCCAGCAGTCCCAGGACAGCCCAGGGCACAGATACGCAGTATTTT

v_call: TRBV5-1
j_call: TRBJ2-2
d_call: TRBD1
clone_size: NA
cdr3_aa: CASSLGGQGRNTGELFF
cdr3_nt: TGCGCCAGCAGCTTGGGGGGACAGGGGCGAAACACCGGGGAGCTGTTTTTT

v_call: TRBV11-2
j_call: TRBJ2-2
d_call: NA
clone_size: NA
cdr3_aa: CASSFIASYKNTGELFF
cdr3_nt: TGTGCCAGCAGCTTTATAGCCAGCTACAAGAACACCGGGGAGCTGTTTTTT

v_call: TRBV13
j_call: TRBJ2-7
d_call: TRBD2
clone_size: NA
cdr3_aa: CASSGERGPPVEQYF
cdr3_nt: TGTGCCAGCAGCGGCGAGCGGGGGCCCCCGGTTGAGCAGTACTTC

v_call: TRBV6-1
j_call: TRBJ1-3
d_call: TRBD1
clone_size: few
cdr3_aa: CASTENGKDRGLGNTIYF
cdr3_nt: TGTGCCAGCACTGAGAACGGGAAAGACAGGGGGCTTGGAAACACCATATATTTT

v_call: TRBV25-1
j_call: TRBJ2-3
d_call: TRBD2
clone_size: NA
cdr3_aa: CASSELEAGGPSDTQYF
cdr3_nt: TGTGCCAGCAGTGAATTGGAGGCGGGAGGGCCCTCAGATACGCAGTATTTT

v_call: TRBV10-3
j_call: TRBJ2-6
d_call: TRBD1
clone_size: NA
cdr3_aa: CAIRGTGASSGANVLTF
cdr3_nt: TGTGCCATCAGGGGGACAGGCGCCAGCTCTGGGGCCAACGTCCTGACTTTC

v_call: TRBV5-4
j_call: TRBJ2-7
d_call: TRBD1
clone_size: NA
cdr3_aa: CASSLEIPDRGYEQYF
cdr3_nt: TGTGCCAGCAGCTTGGAAATCCCAGACAGGGGCTACGAGCAGTACTTC

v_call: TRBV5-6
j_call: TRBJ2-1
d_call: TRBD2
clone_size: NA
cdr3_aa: CASSQGPSGRSADNEQFF
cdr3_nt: TGTGCCAGCAGCCAGGGGCCTAGCGGGAGATCCGCGGACAATGAGCAGTTCTTC

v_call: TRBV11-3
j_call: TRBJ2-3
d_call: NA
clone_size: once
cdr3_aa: CASSLEALASTDTQYF
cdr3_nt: TGTGCCAGCAGCTTAGAAGCCCTAGCTAGCACAGATACGCAGTATTTT

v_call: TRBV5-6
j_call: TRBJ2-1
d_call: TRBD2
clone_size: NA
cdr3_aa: CASSLVREAPPEQFF
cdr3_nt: TGTGCCAGCAGCTTGGTACGGGAGGCCCCCCCTGAGCAGTTCTTC

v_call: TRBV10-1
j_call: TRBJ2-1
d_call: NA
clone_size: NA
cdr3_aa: CASSESRETNYNEQFF
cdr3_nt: TGCGCCAGCAGTGAGTCGAGGGAAACCAACTACAATGAGCAGTTCTTC

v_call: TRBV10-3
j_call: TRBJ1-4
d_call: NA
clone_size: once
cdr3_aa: CAIRGDWFGPNEKLFF
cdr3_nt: TGTGCCATCAGAGGGGACTGGTTCGGGCCTAATGAAAAACTGTTTTTT

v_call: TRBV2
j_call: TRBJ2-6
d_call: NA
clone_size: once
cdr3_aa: CASTTGANVLTF
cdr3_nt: TGTGCCAGCACTACCGGGGCCAACGTCCTGACTTTC

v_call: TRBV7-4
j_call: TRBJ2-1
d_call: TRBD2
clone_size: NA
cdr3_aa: CETGGRNEQFF
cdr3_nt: TGTGAAACGGGAGGGAGGAATGAGCAGTTCTTC